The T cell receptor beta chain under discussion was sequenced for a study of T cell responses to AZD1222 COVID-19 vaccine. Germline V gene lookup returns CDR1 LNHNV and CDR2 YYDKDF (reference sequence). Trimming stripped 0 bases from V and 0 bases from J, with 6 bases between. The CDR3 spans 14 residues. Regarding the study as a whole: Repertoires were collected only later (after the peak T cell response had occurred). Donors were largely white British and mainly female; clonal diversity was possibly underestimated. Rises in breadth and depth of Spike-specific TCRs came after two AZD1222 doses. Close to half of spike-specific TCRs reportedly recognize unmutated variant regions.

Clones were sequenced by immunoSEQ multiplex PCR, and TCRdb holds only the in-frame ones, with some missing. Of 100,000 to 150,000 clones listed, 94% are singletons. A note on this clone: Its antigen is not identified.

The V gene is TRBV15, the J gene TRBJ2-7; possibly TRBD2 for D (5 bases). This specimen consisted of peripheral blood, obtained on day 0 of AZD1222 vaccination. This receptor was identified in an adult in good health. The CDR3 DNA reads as TGTGCCACCAGCAGAGAACGGGGCTCCTACGAGCAGTACTTC. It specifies CATSRERGSYEQYF.